The T cell receptor (beta chain) described here comes from a study of vaccination effects on CD4 cells after COVID-19. Turning to the study itself: It was two doses of either the BNT162b2 or mRNA-1273 vaccine that participants received.

Under the ViraFEST assay, PBMC were stimulated with viral peptide pools so that antigen-specific CD4+ T cells expanded. Sequencing was performed afterwards. The culture ran for about eleven days before CD4+ T cells were isolated. None of these healthy vaccinees had been infected with SARS-CoV-2 before vaccination. Overall study results and limits: The study enrolled few convalescent patients and sampled no early post-infection timepoints.

The CDR3 has 14 residues. V lost 3 bases and J 0 bases, leaving 11 bases between the germline ends. Germline V gene sequence: CDR1 DFQATT, CDR2 SNEGSKA (reference sequence). Worth noting for this clone: Its antigen is not known.

Produced via immunoSEQ multiplex PCR; TCRdb's table is partial and in-frame only. The sample has tens of thousands of clones, 70% to 75% seen once. The TCR was taken from a human donor who received a COVID-19 vaccine. V gene TRBV20-1 combines with J gene TRBJ1-1; D gene unclear. The source material was CD4+ T cells from PBMCs cultured with SARS-CoV-2 spike peptides, sampled before COVID-19 vaccination. In DNA form, the CDR3 reads TGCAGTGCTAGTATTCCGGGCATGAACACTGAAGCTTTCTTT. As protein: CSASIPGMNTEAFF.